This T cell receptor beta chain was recorded in a study of T cells after yellow fever vaccination. This CDR3 contains 13 residues. The ends were cut back, 10 bases at V and 6 bases at J, with 16 bases in the middle. TCRdb reprocessed the 5' RACE reads via MiXCR and lists one record per CDR3 protein. Of under 300,000 distinct CDR3 sequences in the sample, about 7% were seen once. This clonotype was obtained from a man younger than 45 who received the YFV17D yellow fever vaccine. This specimen was CD4+ T cells sorted from PBMCs, taken on the day of the yellow fever booster vaccination. This chain joins TRBV12-3 or TRBV12-4 and TRBJ1-5; no reliable D call. CDR3 sequence: CATQAFPGQPQHF. CDR3 in DNA: TGTGCCACCCAGGCCTTCCCCGGTCAGCCCCAGCATTTT.